This T cell receptor (beta chain) was sequenced during a study of blood T cell repertoires in COVID-19. Study in general: Whether acute or convalescent, the COVID-19 samples came from the United States, Italy and Spain. The cDNA or gDNA used as material had been derived from T cells, B-cell-depleted T cells, or PBMCs.

CDR1 MNHEY and CDR2 SVGAGI come from the germline V gene. The CDR3 covers 14 residues. V lost 5 bases, J lost 7 bases, and 14 bases lay in between. Original handling: For nucleated cells, counts were estimated from reference gene primer amplification. Profiled with immunoSEQ multiplex PCR; TCRdb holds only in-frame clones, not every one. V and J calls and clone size follow that table, whereas D and trimming were derived from the DNA. The table lists about 160,000 clones, approximately 82% of them singletons. Followed longitudinally, the Seattle patients had been enrolled during active infection. This TCR was recovered from a woman aged 40-49 years with COVID-19, enrolled during active disease. The chain couples TRBV6-5 to TRBJ1-4; perhaps TRBD1 as D (6 bases). Sequenced material: peripheral blood. CDR3 sequence (DNA): TGTGCCAGCAGTCAAACAGGGAGGGGTGAAAAACTGTTTTTT. This sequence encodes CASSQTGRGEKLFF.